These 22 T cell receptor beta chains were all obtained from the same sample, sequenced in a study of control samples from healthy donors and cancer patients. Sequenced by immunoSEQ multiplex PCR; TCRdb stores in-frame clones only, minus some. The profile shows approximately 190,000 clones, over 80% of them singletons. Material: blood. The receptors originated from a man younger than 45 in good health.

The rearrangement uses TRBV6-4 and TRBJ1-1; D not resolved. V lost 4 bases and J 3 bases, leaving 12 bases between the germline ends. This CDR3 has 14 amino acids. Germline V lookup: CDR1 MRHNA, CDR2 SNTAGT. The CDR3 DNA follows: TGTGCCAGCAGTGGAGAGGCGTGGGACACTGAAGCTTTCTTT. It encodes CASSGEAWDTEAFF.

The genes are TRBV2 and TRBJ1-1; weak D call: TRBD1 (5 bases). The germline gives CDR1 SNHLY, CDR2 FYNNEI. CDR3 size: 16 residues. The V end lost 8 bases, the J end lost 0 bases, and 19 bases lay between the germline ends. The CDR3: CASGRDGRLMNTEAFF. The CDR3 region has the DNA TGTGCCAGCGGCCGGGACGGGCGATTGATGAACACTGAAGCTTTCTTT. Combining the CDR3 with reference TRBV2 and TRBJ1-1 gives the whole variable domain EPEVTQTPSHQVTQMGQEVILRCVPISNHLYFYWYRQILGQKVEFLVSFYNNEISEKSEIFDDQFSVERPDGSNFTLKIRSTKLEDSAMYFCASGRDGRLMNTEAFFGQGTRLTVV.

The chain links TRBV19 to TRBJ1-2; 9 positions match TRBD1. CDR1 and CDR2 (germline): LNHDA, SQIVND (reference sequence). This CDR3 region has 17 residues. The trim removed 9 bases at V and 0 bases at J, leaving 14 bases unmatched. The CDR3 nucleotides are TGTGCCAGCCACGACAGGGGGGCTTCCCCAGCTAACTATGGCTACACCTTC. This sequence encodes CASHDRGASPANYGYTF.

The CDR3 spells CASSLGGGLNTEAFF. The CDR3 DNA reads TGCGCCAGCAGCTTGGGTGGGGGATTGAACACTGAAGCTTTCTTT. V and J are TRBV5-1 and TRBJ1-1, with D possibly matching TRBD1 (5 bases). Germline V gene sequence: CDR1 SGHRS, CDR2 YFSETQ. Between the trimmed V and J ends, which lost 0 bases and 0 bases, there was a span of 9 bases. This CDR3 contains 15 residues.

This clone has a single count. The chain carries TRBV12-3 or TRBV12-4 and TRBJ2-2; perhaps TRBD1 as D (5 bases). The CDR3 consists of 13 residues. V was cut by 3 bases and J by 6 bases, with 8 bases left in between. The CDR3 is CASSFDRSGELFF. Written as DNA, the CDR3 is TGTGCCAGCAGTTTTGACAGATCCGGGGAGCTGTTTTTT.

The rearrangement uses TRBV6-5 and TRBJ2-2, with a tentative D call TRBD1 (6 bases). The germline CDR1 and CDR2 sequences are MNHEY and SVGAGI. The germline V and J ends were trimmed by 7 bases and 6 bases, with 15 bases remaining between them. The CDR3 has 14 amino acids. CDR3 region: CASNRDIVPGELFF. CDR3 bases: TGTGCCAGCAACCGGGACATCGTGCCCGGGGAGCTGTTTTTT.

The chain is built from TRBV3-1 (or the pseudogene TRBV3-2) and TRBJ2-3; 14 bases agree with TRBD2. CDR1 LGHDT and CDR2 YNNKEL come from the germline V gene (reference sequence). This CDR3 spans 18 amino acids. V shed 0 bases and J 1 base; nucleotides not matched to a gene: 3. This chain's CDR3 is CASSQEGLAGGGTDTQYF. CDR3 nucleotide sequence: TGTGCCAGCAGCCAAGAAGGACTAGCGGGGGGAGGCACAGATACGCAGTATTTT.

The J gene is TRBJ1-4, the V gene TRBV7-6, with a weak D call TRBD1 (6 bases). The germline CDR1 and CDR2 sequences are SGHVS and FNYEAQ. The length of the CDR3 is 15 residues. V gave up 5 bases and J gave up 8 bases, with 18 bases separating them. CDR3 loop: CASSPYREDTEKLFF. For the CDR3, the DNA is TGTGCCAGCAGCCCCTACAGGGAGGATACCGAAAAACTGTTTTTT.

The gene calls are TRBV6-1 and TRBJ2-2; 9 positions agree with TRBD1. The V segment lost 5 bases and the J segment 6 bases; nucleotides outside the gene matches: 10. CDR3 length: 16 residues. Per germline, CDR1 MNHNS and CDR2 SASEGT. CDR3: CASSQGQGRGAGELFF. In DNA form, the CDR3 reads TGTGCCAGCAGTCAAGGACAGGGGAGGGGGGCCGGGGAGCTGTTTTTT.

V and J are TRBV25-1 and TRBJ2-1, with D tentatively TRBD1 or TRBD2 (5 bases each). The CDR3 extends over 11 amino acids. Germline V lookup: CDR1 MGHDK, CDR2 SYGVNS. Trimming removed 7 bases at V and 6 bases at J, with 7 bases between. Here the CDR3 reads CASKGSNEQFF. The CDR3 DNA sequence: TGTGCCAGCAAGGGGAGCAATGAGCAGTTCTTC.

The V gene is TRBV19, the J gene TRBJ2-1; 8 bases are a match to TRBD2. Germline V gene data show CDR1 as LNHDA and CDR2 as SQIVND (reference sequence). The ends lost 8 bases at V and 1 base at J; junction bases unmatched: 4. This CDR3 spans 14 amino acids. The CDR3 DNA reads as TGTGCCAGTGAAACTAGCGGTTCCTACAATGAGCAGTTCTTC. This gives the protein CASETSGSYNEQFF.

The chain recombines TRBV5-4 with TRBJ1-1, with D possibly being TRBD1 (6 bases). V was cut by 4 bases and J by 1 base, with 11 bases left in between. This CDR3 has 14 residues. The germline V gene encodes CDR1 SGHNT and CDR2 YYREEE (reference sequence). Here the CDR3 DNA reads TGTGCCAGCAGCCCCGGGACACAGAACACTGAAGCTTTCTTT. Translation gives CASSPGTQNTEAFF.

This clone was seen a few times. A read error may produce the germline difference seen at one junction end. The chain has TRBV3-1 (or the pseudogene TRBV3-2) and TRBJ1-4; D gene uncertain. The CDR3 length is 14 residues. CDR1 and CDR2 (germline): LGHDT, YNNKEL (reference sequence). DNA for the CDR3: TGTGCCAGCAGCCAATTAAGCACTAACGAAAAACTGTTTTTT. Amino acid sequence: CASSQLSTNEKLFF.

The chain combines TRBV5-6 with TRBJ1-3; D might be TRBD1 (6 bases). V was trimmed by 1 base and J by 0 bases, leaving 11 bases between them. The CDR3 covers 16 residues. Germline CDR1 reads SGHDT; CDR2 reads YYEEEE. DNA for the CDR3: TGTGCCAGCAGCTTGTCGGGACATTTCTCTGGAAACACCATATATTTT. This encodes CASSLSGHFSGNTIYF. The complete variable domain, with remaining parts taken from reference TRBV5-6 and TRBJ1-3, reads DAGVTQSPTHLIKTRGQQVTLRCSPKSGHDTVSWYQQALGQGPQFIFQYYEEEERQRGNFPDRFSGHQFPNYSSELNVNALLLGDSALYLCASSLSGHFSGNTIYFGEGSWLTVV.

The chain's CDR3 is CASSDSGNSGANVLTF. For the CDR3, the DNA is TGTGCCAGCAGTGATTCAGGGAACTCTGGGGCCAACGTCCTGACTTTC. This sequence joins TRBV6-4 and TRBJ2-6; weak D call: TRBD1 (5 bases). V lost 3 bases and J lost 0, with 9 bases in between. Germline V gives CDR1 MRHNA, CDR2 SNTAGT. CDR3 length: 16 amino acids.

The chain couples TRBV4-1 to TRBJ1-6; TRBD1 matches 7 bases. Germline V lookup: CDR1 MGHRA, CDR2 YSYEKL. The junction had 17 bases not matched to a gene; V was cut back by 5 bases and J by 10 bases. There are 17 residues in the CDR3. CDR3 nucleotides: TGCGCCAGCAGCTATTCCCCGACAGGGTTTGTGCCATCACCCCTCCACTTT. Translation: CASSYSPTGFVPSPLHF.

The chain combines TRBV30 with TRBJ1-6, with 8 bases lining up with TRBD1. There are 12 residues in the CDR3. CDR1 and CDR2 from the germline V gene are GTSNPN and SVGIG (reference sequence). J lost 6 bases, V lost 5 bases, and 0 bases had no gene match. The CDR3 region is CAWGQGNSPLHF. The CDR3 nucleotides read TGTGCCTGGGGACAGGGTAATTCACCCCTCCACTTT.

The rearrangement uses TRBV5-1 and TRBJ1-1; TRBD1 is a possible D gene (6 bases). Trimming pared 3 bases from V and 4 bases from J, leaving 10 bases between. The CDR3 totals 13 residues. The germline V gene encodes CDR1 SGHRS and CDR2 YFSETQ. The chain's CDR3 is CASSSDRSTEAFF. Here the CDR3 DNA reads TGCGCCAGCAGCTCTGACAGGTCCACTGAAGCTTTCTTT.

The chain recombines TRBV4-1 with TRBJ1-2; D gene uncertain. V lost 4 bases, J lost 0 bases, and 12 bases lay in between. Germline V gene lookup returns CDR1 MGHRA and CDR2 YSYEKL. The CDR3 loop spans 15 amino acids. CDR3 in DNA: TGCGCCAGCAGCCGAGAGGCAGCTTCTAACTATGGCTACACCTTC. It codes for CASSREAASNYGYTF.

This clone was recorded once. This rearrangement joins TRBV24-1 to TRBJ2-3, with 8 bases lining up with TRBD1. The CDR3 extends over 17 amino acids. Trimming cost V 4 bases and J 5 bases; bases outside gene matches: 13. Germline V gives CDR1 KGHDR, CDR2 SFDVKD. DNA of the CDR3: TGTGCCACCAGTGACCCCACCGGGACAGGAGGATTAGATACGCAGTATTTT. Translated: CATSDPTGTGGLDTQYF.

This clone has more than one count but fewer than ten. This rearrangement joins TRBV2 to TRBJ2-7; 9 bases line up with TRBD1. There are 16 residues in the CDR3. With V trimmed by 5 bases and J by 0 bases, 8 bases remained unmatched. Germline V gives CDR1 SNHLY, CDR2 FYNNEI. This CDR3 is CASSTDRGDSSYEQYF. As DNA, the CDR3 is TGTGCCAGCAGTACGGACAGGGGCGACAGCTCCTACGAGCAGTACTTC.

This rearrangement joins TRBV12-5 to TRBJ1-2, with a possible D match to TRBD1 (5 bases). Trimming left V 7 bases short and J 4 bases short, with 19 bases between. CDR1 and CDR2 (germline): LGHNT, FRNRAP. This CDR3 is built from 15 residues. CDR3 loop: CASAPWGAGSYGYTF. For the CDR3, the DNA is TGTGCTAGTGCCCCATGGGGCGCGGGGAGCTATGGCTACACCTTC.